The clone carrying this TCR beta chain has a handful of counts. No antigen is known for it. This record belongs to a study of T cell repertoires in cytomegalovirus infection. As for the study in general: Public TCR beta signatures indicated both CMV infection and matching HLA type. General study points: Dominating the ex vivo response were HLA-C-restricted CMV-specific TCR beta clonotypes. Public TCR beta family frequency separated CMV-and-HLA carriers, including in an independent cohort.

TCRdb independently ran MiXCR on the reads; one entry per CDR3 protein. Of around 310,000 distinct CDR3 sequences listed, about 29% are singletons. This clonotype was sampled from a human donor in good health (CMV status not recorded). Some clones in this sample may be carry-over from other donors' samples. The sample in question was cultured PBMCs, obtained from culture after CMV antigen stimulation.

In DNA, the CDR3 is TGTGCCAGCAGCTTAGTGGGGGTCGGGCCTCAGCCCCAGCATTTT. It codes for CASSLVGVGPQPQHF. The chain combines TRBV7-2 with TRBJ1-5; TRBD1 might be the D (5 bases). V dropped 1 base and J dropped 6 bases, with 13 bases sitting between them. This CDR3 is built from 15 residues. The germline gives CDR1 SGHTA, CDR2 FQGNSA.